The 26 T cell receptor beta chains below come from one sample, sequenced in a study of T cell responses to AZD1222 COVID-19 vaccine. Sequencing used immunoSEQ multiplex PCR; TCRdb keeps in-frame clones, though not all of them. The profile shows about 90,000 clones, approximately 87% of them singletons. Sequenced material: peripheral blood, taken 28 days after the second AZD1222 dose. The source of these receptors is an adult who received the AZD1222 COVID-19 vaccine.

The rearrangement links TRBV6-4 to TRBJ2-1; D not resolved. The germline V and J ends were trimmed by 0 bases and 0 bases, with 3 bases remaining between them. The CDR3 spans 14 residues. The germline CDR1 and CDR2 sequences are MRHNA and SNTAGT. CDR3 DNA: TGTGCCAGCAGTGACTCACACTCCTACAATGAGCAGTTCTTC. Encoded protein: CASSDSHSYNEQFF.

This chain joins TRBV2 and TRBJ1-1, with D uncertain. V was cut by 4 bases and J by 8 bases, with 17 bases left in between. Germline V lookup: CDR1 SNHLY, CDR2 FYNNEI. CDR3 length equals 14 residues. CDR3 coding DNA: TGTGCCAGCAGTGCCGAATGGTTGCCCCCCGAAGCTTTCTTT. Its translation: CASSAEWLPPEAFF.

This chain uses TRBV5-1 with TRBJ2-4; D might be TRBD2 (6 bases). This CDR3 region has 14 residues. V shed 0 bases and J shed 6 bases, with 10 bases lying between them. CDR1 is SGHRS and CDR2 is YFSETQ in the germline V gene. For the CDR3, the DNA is TGCGCCAGCAGCTTGGCGCAGGGAGGAAACATTCAGTACTTC. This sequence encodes CASSLAQGGNIQYF. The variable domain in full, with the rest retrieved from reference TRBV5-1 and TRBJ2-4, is KAGVTQTPRYLIKTRGQQVTLSCSPISGHRSVSWYQQTPGQGLQFLFEYFSETQRNKGNFPGRFSGRQFSNSRSEMNVSTLELGDSALYLCASSLAQGGNIQYFGAGTRLSVL.

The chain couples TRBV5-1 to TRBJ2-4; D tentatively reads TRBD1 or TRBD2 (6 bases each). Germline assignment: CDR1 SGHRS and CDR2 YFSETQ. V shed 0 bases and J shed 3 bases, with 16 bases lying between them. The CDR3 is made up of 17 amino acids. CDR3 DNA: TGCGCCAGCAGCTTGGAACCGGGGGCAGGAGTCAAAAACATTCAGTACTTC. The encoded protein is CASSLEPGAGVKNIQYF.

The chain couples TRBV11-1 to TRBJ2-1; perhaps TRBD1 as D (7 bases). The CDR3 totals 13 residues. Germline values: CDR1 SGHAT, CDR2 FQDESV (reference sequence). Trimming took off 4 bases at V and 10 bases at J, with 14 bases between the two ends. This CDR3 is CASSSQGGMEQFF. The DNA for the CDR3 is TGTGCCAGCAGCTCTCAGGGGGGCATGGAGCAGTTCTTC.

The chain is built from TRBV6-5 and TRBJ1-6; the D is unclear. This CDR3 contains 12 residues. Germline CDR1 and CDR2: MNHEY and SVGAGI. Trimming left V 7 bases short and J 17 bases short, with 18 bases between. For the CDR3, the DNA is TGTGCCAGCAAATCCTCGGGCTCCGGGATCCACTTT. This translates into CASKSSGSGIHF.

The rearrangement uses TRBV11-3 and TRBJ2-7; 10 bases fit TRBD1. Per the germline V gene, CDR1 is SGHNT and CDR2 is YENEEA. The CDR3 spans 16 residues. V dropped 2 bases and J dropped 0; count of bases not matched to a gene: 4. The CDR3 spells CASSLIGTGASYEQYF. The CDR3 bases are TGTGCCAGCAGCTTAATTGGGACAGGGGCCTCCTACGAGCAGTACTTC.

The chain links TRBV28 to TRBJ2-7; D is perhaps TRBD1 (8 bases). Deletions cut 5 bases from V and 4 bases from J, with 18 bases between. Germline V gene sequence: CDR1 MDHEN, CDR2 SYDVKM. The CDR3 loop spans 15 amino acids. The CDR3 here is CASSEDRGGPYEQYF. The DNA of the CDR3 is TGTGCCAGCAGTGAAGACAGGGGAGGGCCGTACGAGCAGTACTTC.

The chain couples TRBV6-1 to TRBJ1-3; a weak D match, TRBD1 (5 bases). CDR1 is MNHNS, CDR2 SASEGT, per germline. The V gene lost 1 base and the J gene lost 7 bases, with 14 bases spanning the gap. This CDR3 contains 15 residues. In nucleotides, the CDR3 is TGTGCCAGCAGTGAAGTGGGGGTTGCACGGAACACCATATATTTT. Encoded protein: CASSEVGVARNTIYF.

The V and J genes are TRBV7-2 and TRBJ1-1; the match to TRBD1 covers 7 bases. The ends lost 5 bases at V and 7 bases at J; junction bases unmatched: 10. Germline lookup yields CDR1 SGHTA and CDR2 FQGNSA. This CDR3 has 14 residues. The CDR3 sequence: CASSLKHGQVEAFF. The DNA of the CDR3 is TGTGCCAGCAGCCTAAAGCATGGACAGGTTGAAGCTTTCTTT.

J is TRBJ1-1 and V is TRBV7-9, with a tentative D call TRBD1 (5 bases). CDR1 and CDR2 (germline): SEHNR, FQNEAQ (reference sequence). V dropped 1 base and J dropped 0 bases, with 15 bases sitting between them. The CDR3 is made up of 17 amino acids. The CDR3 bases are TGTGCCAGCAGCTTAGTTTGGGACGGACCTATGAACACTGAAGCTTTCTTT. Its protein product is CASSLVWDGPMNTEAFF.

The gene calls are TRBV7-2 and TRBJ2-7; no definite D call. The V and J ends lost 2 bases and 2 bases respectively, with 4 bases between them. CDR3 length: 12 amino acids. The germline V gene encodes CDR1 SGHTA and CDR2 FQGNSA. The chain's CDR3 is CASSLKTYEQYF. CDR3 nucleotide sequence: TGTGCCAGCAGCTTAAAGACCTACGAGCAGTACTTC.

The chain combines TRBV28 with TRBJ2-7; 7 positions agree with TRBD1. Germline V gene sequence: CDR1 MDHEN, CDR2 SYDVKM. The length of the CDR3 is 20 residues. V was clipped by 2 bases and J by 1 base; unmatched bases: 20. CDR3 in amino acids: CASSLGWSSSNPTGSYEQYF. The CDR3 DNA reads TGTGCCAGCAGTTTAGGGTGGAGTAGTTCGAACCCGACAGGGTCCTACGAGCAGTACTTC.

CDR3 protein: CASSYWTGFGNTIYF. The CDR3 nucleotides read TGTGCCAGCAGCTACTGGACAGGGTTTGGAAACACCATATATTTT. The rearrangement uses TRBV5-8 and TRBJ1-3; 8 nucleotides match TRBD1. V was pared by 3 bases and J by 3 bases, with 5 bases of the junction left unmatched. Germline V gene data show CDR1 as SGHTS and CDR2 as YDEGEE. The CDR3 extends over 15 amino acids. Using reference TRBV5-8 and TRBJ1-3 for the parts outside the CDR3, the full variable domain is EAGVTQSPTHLIKTRGQQATLRCSPISGHTSVYWYQQALGLGLQFLLWYDEGEERNRGNFPPRFSGRQFPNYSSELNVNALELEDSALYLCASSYWTGFGNTIYFGEGSWLTVV.

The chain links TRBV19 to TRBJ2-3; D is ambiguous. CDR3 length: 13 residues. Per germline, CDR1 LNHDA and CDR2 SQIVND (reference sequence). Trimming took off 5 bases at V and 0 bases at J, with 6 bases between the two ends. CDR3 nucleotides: TGTGCCAGTAGTGCCATAAGCACAGATACGCAGTATTTT. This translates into CASSAISTDTQYF.

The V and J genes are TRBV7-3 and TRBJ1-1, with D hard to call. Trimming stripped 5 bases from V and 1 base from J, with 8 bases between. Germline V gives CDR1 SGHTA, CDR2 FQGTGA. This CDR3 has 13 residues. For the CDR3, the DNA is TGTGCCAGCAGCCGTACACCGAACACTGAAGCTTTCTTT. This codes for CASSRTPNTEAFF.

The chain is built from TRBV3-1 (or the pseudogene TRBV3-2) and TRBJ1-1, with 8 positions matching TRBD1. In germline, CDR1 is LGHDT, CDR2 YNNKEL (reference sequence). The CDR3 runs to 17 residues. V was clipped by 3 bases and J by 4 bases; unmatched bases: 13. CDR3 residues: CASSHMGQDPRGTEAFF. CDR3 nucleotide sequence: TGTGCCAGCAGCCACATGGGACAGGACCCCAGGGGCACTGAAGCTTTCTTT.

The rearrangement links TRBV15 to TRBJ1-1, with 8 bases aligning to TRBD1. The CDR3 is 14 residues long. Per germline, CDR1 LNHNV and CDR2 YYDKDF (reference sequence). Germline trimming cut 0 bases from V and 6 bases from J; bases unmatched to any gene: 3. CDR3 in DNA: TGTGCCACCAGCAGAGATCAGGGGGCGGCTGAAGCTTTCTTT. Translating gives CATSRDQGAAEAFF.

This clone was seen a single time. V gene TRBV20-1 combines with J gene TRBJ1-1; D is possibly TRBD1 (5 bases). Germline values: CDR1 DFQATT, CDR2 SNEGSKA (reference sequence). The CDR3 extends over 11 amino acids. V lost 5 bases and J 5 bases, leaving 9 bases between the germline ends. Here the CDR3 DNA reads TGCAGTGCTTCCAGGGATACTGAAGCTTTCTTT. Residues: CSASRDTEAFF.

The CDR3 DNA follows: TGTGCCAGCAGCTTACTGGATGTCGGGACCCAGTACTTC. This sequence encodes CASSLLDVGTQYF. The chain joins TRBV7-9 to TRBJ2-5; the D is unclear. Germline V gene data show CDR1 as SEHNR and CDR2 as FQNEAQ (reference sequence). The CDR3 contains 13 residues. V lost 2 bases and J lost 7, with 11 bases in between.

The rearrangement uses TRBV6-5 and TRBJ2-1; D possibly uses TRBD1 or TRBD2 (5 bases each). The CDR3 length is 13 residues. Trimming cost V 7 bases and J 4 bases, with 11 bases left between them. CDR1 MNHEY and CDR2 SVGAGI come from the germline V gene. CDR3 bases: TGTGCCAGCAACAAGGGACCTTACAATGAGCAGTTCTTC. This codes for CASNKGPYNEQFF.

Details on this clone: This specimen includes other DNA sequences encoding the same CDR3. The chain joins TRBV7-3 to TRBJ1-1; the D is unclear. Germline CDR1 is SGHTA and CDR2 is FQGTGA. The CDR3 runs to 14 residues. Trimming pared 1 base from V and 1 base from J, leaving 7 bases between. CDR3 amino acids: CASSLNAGNTEAFF. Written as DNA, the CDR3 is TGTGCCAGCAGCTTAAATGCAGGGAACACTGAAGCTTTCTTT.

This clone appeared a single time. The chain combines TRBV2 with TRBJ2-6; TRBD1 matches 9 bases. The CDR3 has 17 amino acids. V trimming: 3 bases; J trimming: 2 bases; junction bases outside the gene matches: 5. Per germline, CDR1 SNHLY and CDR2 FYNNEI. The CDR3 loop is CASSDRDRVAGANVLTF. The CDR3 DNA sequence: TGTGCCAGCAGTGACCGGGACAGGGTGGCTGGGGCCAACGTCCTGACTTTC.

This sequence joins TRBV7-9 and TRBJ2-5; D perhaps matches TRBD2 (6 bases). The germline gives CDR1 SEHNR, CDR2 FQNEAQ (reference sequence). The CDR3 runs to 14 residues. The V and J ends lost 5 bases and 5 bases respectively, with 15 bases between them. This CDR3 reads CASSPRQGRETQYF. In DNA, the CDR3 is TGTGCCAGCAGCCCGAGACAAGGGAGGGAGACCCAGTACTTC.

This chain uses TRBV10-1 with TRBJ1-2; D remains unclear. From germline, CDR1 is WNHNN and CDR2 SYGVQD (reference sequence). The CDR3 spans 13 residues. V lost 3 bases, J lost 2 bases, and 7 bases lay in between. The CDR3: CASSDIRNYGYTF. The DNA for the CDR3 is TGCGCCAGCAGTGACATTCGAAACTATGGCTACACCTTC.

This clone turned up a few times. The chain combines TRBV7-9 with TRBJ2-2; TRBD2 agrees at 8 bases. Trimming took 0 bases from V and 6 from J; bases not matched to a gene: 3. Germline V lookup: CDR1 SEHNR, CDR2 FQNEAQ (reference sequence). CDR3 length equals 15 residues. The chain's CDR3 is CASSLATGGPGELFF. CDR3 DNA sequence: TGTGCCAGCAGCTTAGCAACGGGGGGGCCCGGGGAGCTGTTTTTT. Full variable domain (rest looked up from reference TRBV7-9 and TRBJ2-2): DTGVSQNPRHKITKRGQNVTFRCDPISEHNRLYWYRQTLGQGPEFLTYFQNEAQLEKSRLLSDRFSAERPKGSFSTLEIQRTEQGDSAMYLCASSLATGGPGELFFGEGSRLTVL.